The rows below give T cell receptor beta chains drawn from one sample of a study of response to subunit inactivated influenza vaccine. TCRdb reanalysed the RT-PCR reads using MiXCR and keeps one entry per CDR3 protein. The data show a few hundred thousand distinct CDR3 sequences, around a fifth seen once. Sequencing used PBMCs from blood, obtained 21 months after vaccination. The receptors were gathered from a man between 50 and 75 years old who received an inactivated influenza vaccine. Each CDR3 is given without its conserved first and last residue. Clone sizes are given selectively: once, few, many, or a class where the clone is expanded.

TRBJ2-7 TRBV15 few ATSRDPTGVGEQY
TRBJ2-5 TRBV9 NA ASSVGGLEETQY
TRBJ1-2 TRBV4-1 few ASSQGNGDGYT
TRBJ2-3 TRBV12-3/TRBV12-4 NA ASSFWGRSTDTQY
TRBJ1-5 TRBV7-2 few ASSLALTGTQPQH
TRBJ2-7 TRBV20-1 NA SADGYIHEQY
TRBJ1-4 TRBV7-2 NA ASSFDRETEKLF
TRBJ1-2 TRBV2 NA ASSLGQGYYGYT
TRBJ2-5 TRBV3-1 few ASRILARETQY
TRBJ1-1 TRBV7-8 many ASRRNRNSDTEAF
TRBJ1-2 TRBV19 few ASRGLRGYT
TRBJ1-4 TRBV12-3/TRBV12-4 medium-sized ASSPKAGEKLF
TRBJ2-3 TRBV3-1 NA ASCFVGDATDTQY
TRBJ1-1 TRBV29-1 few SVEGRARDEAF
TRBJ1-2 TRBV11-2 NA ASSRQRVGGYT
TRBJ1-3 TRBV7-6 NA ASSRSENDSGNTIY
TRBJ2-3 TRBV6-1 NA ASSFDRGGTDTQY
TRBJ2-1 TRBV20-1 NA SARKGQGGYNEQF
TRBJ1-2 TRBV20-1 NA SARDLTGGYGYT
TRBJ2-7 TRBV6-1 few ASSRGPIYEQY
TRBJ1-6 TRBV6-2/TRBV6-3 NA ASSFGTAFMNSPLH
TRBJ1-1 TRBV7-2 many ASSLSRALNTEAF
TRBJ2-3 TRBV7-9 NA ASSPSNGDTQY
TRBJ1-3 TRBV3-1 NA ASSLDRVGNTIY
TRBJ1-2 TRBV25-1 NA ASSGIGSVGGLYGYT